A single sample gave rise to the 29 T cell receptor beta chains below, sequenced in a study of blood T cell repertoires in COVID-19. Generated by immunoSEQ multiplex PCR, the TCRdb table keeps only in-frame clones and is missing some. The sample lists around 330,000 clones, roughly 90% occurring once. The sample was peripheral blood. The receptors derive from a woman aged 45-65 years with active or convalescent COVID-19.

This chain joins TRBV5-5 and TRBJ2-4; perhaps TRBD1 as D (5 bases). V shed 0 bases and J shed 9 bases, with 13 bases lying between them. Germline V gene sequence: CDR1 SGHKS, CDR2 YYEKEE (reference sequence). The CDR3 loop spans 14 amino acids. As DNA, the CDR3 is TGTGCCAGCAGCTTGGGACAGAGAATGGGCATTCAGTACTTC. Translated, it gives CASSLGQRMGIQYF.

This sequence joins TRBV6-1 and TRBJ1-1; 9 bases fit TRBD1. The trim removed 0 bases at V and 5 bases at J, leaving 10 bases unmatched. The germline V gene encodes CDR1 MNHNS and CDR2 SASEGT. The CDR3 runs 17 residues. The CDR3 sequence is CASSEAWVGTGNTEAFF. The CDR3 DNA reads TGTGCCAGCAGTGAAGCGTGGGTCGGGACAGGGAATACTGAAGCTTTCTTT.

The chain carries TRBV7-9 and TRBJ1-1; D gene ambiguous. CDR1 is SEHNR and CDR2 is FQNEAQ in the germline V gene (reference sequence). The length of the CDR3 is 12 residues. V lost 6 bases, J lost 6 bases, and 11 bases lay in between. CDR3 protein: CASRPNLPEAFF. The CDR3 nucleotides are TGTGCCAGCAGGCCTAACCTCCCTGAAGCTTTCTTT.

This clone has just one count. The chain recombines TRBV19 with TRBJ2-1; maybe TRBD1 (6 bases). The CDR3 has 15 amino acids. Between the trimmed V and J ends, which lost 1 base and 9 bases, there was a span of 16 bases. Germline lookup yields CDR1 LNHDA and CDR2 SQIVND (reference sequence). In DNA, the CDR3 is TGTGCCAGTAGTATAGGCCACAGGGTTGAAGGTGAGCAGTTCTTC. It codes for CASSIGHRVEGEQFF.

The chain links TRBV24-1 to TRBJ2-2, with D hard to call. The CDR3 extends over 14 amino acids. The V gene lost 1 base and the J gene lost 2 bases, with 4 bases spanning the gap. The germline CDR1 and CDR2 sequences are KGHDR and SFDVKD. CDR3 sequence reads: CATSDFRNTGELFF. CDR3 bases: TGTGCCACCAGTGATTTCCGTAACACCGGGGAGCTGTTTTTT.

Comment on this clone: The sample has other DNA sequences that encode this CDR3 too. The rearrangement links TRBV18 to TRBJ1-1; 7 bases are a match to TRBD1. The CDR3 runs to 16 residues. V dropped 3 bases and J dropped 1; count of bases not matched to a gene: 8. CDR1 KGHSH and CDR2 LQKENI come from the germline V gene. The CDR3 region has the DNA TGTGCCAGCTCACCCCGACGACAGGGAGGGAACACTGAAGCTTTCTTT. It translates to CASSPRRQGGNTEAFF.

This chain uses TRBV28 with TRBJ2-7; D call uncertain. The CDR3 covers 14 residues. CDR1 is MDHEN, CDR2 SYDVKM, per germline. Trimming stripped 2 bases from V and 0 bases from J, with 8 bases between. CDR3 residues: CASSLIGVSYEQYF. CDR3 bases: TGTGCCAGCAGTTTAATCGGTGTCTCCTACGAGCAGTACTTC.

This clone was counted a single time. V gene TRBV4-2 combines with J gene TRBJ2-7; D perhaps matches TRBD1 (5 bases). This CDR3 spans 15 amino acids. Trimming cost V 1 base and J 2 bases, with 12 bases left between them. CDR1 LGHNA and CDR2 YNFKEQ come from the germline V gene. CDR3 in amino acids: CASSQVSAGTYEQYF. For the CDR3, the DNA is TGTGCCAGCAGCCAAGTATCGGCAGGGACCTACGAGCAGTACTTC.

This clone is a singleton in its sample. V usage is TRBV7-2 and J usage is TRBJ2-5, with 11 bases lining up with TRBD2. Germline trimming cut 2 bases from V and 1 base from J; bases unmatched to any gene: 9. The CDR3 is 18 amino acids. Germline V lookup: CDR1 SGHTA, CDR2 FQGNSA. CDR3 nucleotide sequence: TGTGCCAGCAGCTTAAGTTGGTCTAGCGGGAGGTTCCAAGAGACCCAGTACTTC. Protein sequence: CASSLSWSSGRFQETQYF.

V gene TRBV7-6 combines with J gene TRBJ2-7; 12 nucleotides agree with TRBD2. Unmatched junction bases numbered 1, after V lost 1 base and J lost 0 bases. The CDR3 is made up of 16 amino acids. Germline V CDR1 and CDR2: SGHVS, FNYEAQ. The CDR3 region has the DNA TGTGCCAGCAGCTTAGGGACTAGCGGGAACTCCTACGAGCAGTACTTC. Translation: CASSLGTSGNSYEQYF.

The chain couples TRBV28 to TRBJ1-2; D gene unclear. Trimming cost V 6 bases and J 0 bases, with 5 bases left between them. CDR3 length: 12 amino acids. Germline CDR1 reads MDHEN; CDR2 reads SYDVKM. Written as DNA, the CDR3 is TGTGCCAGCAGCCCCGCTAACTATGGCTACACCTTC. Its translation is CASSPANYGYTF.

J is TRBJ2-2 and V is TRBV28; TRBD2 matches 8 bases. V shed 10 bases, J shed 7 bases, and the junction held 14 bases outside the gene matches. Germline V gene sequence: CDR1 MDHEN, CDR2 SYDVKM. The CDR3 extends over 15 amino acids. The CDR3 sequence is CATKFSGSQNGELFF. The CDR3 coding sequence is TGTGCCACCAAGTTCAGCGGGAGTCAAAACGGGGAGCTGTTTTTT. The full variable domain, rest sourced from reference TRBV28 and TRBJ2-2, is DVKVTQSSRYLVKRTGEKVFLECVQDMDHENMFWYRQDPGLGLRLIYFSYDVKMKEKGDIPEGYSVSREKKERFSLILESASTNQTSMYLCATKFSGSQNGELFFGEGSRLTVL.

The chain is built from TRBV12-3 or TRBV12-4 and TRBJ2-7; D is perhaps TRBD1 (6 bases). Trimming took 6 bases from V and 1 from J, leaving 10 bases between them. CDR3 length: 13 residues. The DNA for the CDR3 is TGTGCCAGCAGGGGGGACACTTCCTACGAGCAGTACTTC. Translated: CASRGDTSYEQYF.

This rearrangement joins TRBV18 to TRBJ2-7, with TRBD2 matching 10 bases. J gave up 2 bases and V 5 bases, and 6 bases lay outside the gene matches. The CDR3 is 15 amino acids. In germline, CDR1 is KGHSH, CDR2 LQKENI. CDR3 sequence reads: CASSFLAGEAYEQYF. Written as DNA, the CDR3 is TGTGCCAGCTCATTCCTAGCGGGAGAGGCCTACGAGCAGTACTTC.

The chain combines TRBV2 with TRBJ1-1; 7 bases match TRBD1. Germline trimming cut 11 bases from V and 0 bases from J; bases unmatched to any gene: 6. This CDR3 has 13 residues. Germline V gene data show CDR1 as SNHLY and CDR2 as FYNNEI. CDR3 sequence: CAGLTGMNTEAFF. The CDR3 DNA is TGTGCCGGACTGACAGGGATGAACACTGAAGCTTTCTTT.

The V call is TRBV6-5, the J call TRBJ2-1; 7 positions match TRBD2. The length of the CDR3 is 15 residues. Looked up from germline, CDR1 is MNHEY and CDR2 is SVGAGI. V dropped 2 bases and J dropped 5; count of bases not matched to a gene: 6. The CDR3 nucleotides read TGTGCCAGCAGTTACCAGCCCGGGACTAACAATGAGCAGTTCTTC. Encoded protein: CASSYQPGTNNEQFF.

The gene calls are TRBV21-1 and TRBJ1-2; the table's TRBD1 call for D was not verified on the DNA. TRBV21-1 is shown as a pseudogene. The CDR3 extends over 15 amino acids. This CDR3 reads CASSMTRGRSKGYTF. DNA of the CDR3: TGTGCCAGCAGCATGACCAGGGGGCGGTCGAAAGGCTACACCTTC.

The rearrangement uses TRBV6-2 or TRBV6-3 and TRBJ2-1, with D tentatively TRBD2 (5 bases). The CDR3 is 15 amino acids. Germline V CDR1 and CDR2: MNHEY, SVGEGT. The V and J ends lost 5 bases and 0 bases respectively, with 11 bases between them. The DNA for the CDR3 is TGTGCCAGCAGTCCCGACTACAGCTCCTACAATGAGCAGTTCTTC. Its translation is CASSPDYSSYNEQFF.

The chain couples TRBV6-2 or TRBV6-3 to TRBJ2-3; TRBD1 aligns across 7 bases. The CDR3 sequence is 14 residues long. Per germline, CDR1 MNHEY and CDR2 SVGEGT. Losses at the gene ends were 5 bases for V and 5 bases for J; bases not matched to a gene: 7. CDR3 loop: CASSATGVEDTQYF. In DNA, the CDR3 is TGTGCCAGCAGTGCTACAGGGGTTGAAGATACGCAGTATTTT.

The chain is built from TRBV27 and TRBJ1-6; 9 bases map to TRBD1. Looked up from germline, CDR1 is MNHEY and CDR2 is SMNVEV (reference sequence). Trimming at V came to 8 bases and at J to 9 bases, leaving 11 bases not matched to a gene. This CDR3 comprises 15 residues. The CDR3 sequence: CASRIRDRVSSPLHF. CDR3 in DNA: TGTGCCAGCCGAATCCGGGACAGGGTCAGTTCACCCCTCCACTTT.

The rearrangement links TRBV11-2 to TRBJ2-7; 15 bases map to TRBD2. V shed 5 bases and J 2 bases; nucleotides not matched to a gene: 10. The CDR3 length is 18 residues. The germline V gene encodes CDR1 SGHAT and CDR2 FQNNGV. The CDR3 bases are TGTGCCAGCAGCACACCCGGGACTAGCGGGAGGCCACCCTACGAGCAGTACTTC. Its translation: CASSTPGTSGRPPYEQYF. The whole variable domain, remainder taken from reference TRBV11-2 and TRBJ2-7, is EAGVAQSPRYKIIEKRQSVAFWCNPISGHATLYWYQQILGQGPKLLIQFQNNGVVDDSQLPKDRFSAERLKGVDSTLKIQPAKLEDSAVYLCASSTPGTSGRPPYEQYFGPGTRLTVT.

In DNA form, the CDR3 reads TGCGCCAGCAGCTTGGACCTACTAGCGGGGGGAACTTATGAGCAGTTCTTC. Encoded protein: CASSLDLLAGGTYEQFF. The rearrangement joins TRBV5-1 to TRBJ2-1; 12 nucleotides agree with TRBD2. Trimming took 0 bases from V and 8 from J; bases not matched to a gene: 9. Looked up from germline, CDR1 is SGHRS and CDR2 is YFSETQ. This CDR3 is built from 17 residues. Filled out from reference TRBV5-1 and TRBJ2-1, the complete variable domain reads KAGVTQTPRYLIKTRGQQVTLSCSPISGHRSVSWYQQTPGQGLQFLFEYFSETQRNKGNFPGRFSGRQFSNSRSEMNVSTLELGDSALYLCASSLDLLAGGTYEQFFGPGTRLTVL.

The J gene is TRBJ2-1, the V gene TRBV5-5, with D hard to call. The V and J ends lost 3 bases and 0 bases respectively, with 10 bases between them. The CDR3 length is 15 residues. Germline V gene lookup returns CDR1 SGHKS and CDR2 YYEKEE (reference sequence). The CDR3 DNA reads as TGTGCCAGCAGCTGGGCCCTCAGCTCCTACAATGAGCAGTTCTTC. Its protein is CASSWALSSYNEQFF.

The CDR3 coding sequence is TGTGCCAGCAGCCCGTCGCAGCGACCCACAGATACGCAGTATTTT. Translation: CASSPSQRPTDTQYF. This chain joins TRBV14 and TRBJ2-3; D gene ambiguous. The CDR3 totals 15 residues. V shed 4 bases and J shed 2 bases, with 13 bases lying between them. CDR1 is SGHDN, CDR2 FVKESK, per germline.

The chain carries TRBV19 and TRBJ1-5; possibly TRBD1 for D (6 bases). V was shortened by 8 bases and J by 4 bases, with 18 bases between the two germline ends. The germline CDR1 and CDR2 sequences are LNHDA and SQIVND (reference sequence). The CDR3 runs 15 residues. The CDR3 here is CASGKGGGMNQPQHF. DNA for the CDR3: TGTGCCAGTGGAAAAGGGGGGGGAATGAATCAGCCCCAGCATTTT.

The CDR3 nucleotides are TGTGCCAGCAGTACTACAGCCGTCGGACTAGCGGGAGGAAGCTCTGAGATATACAATGAGCAGTTCTTC. Amino acids: CASSTTAVGLAGGSSEIYNEQFF. V usage is TRBV28 and J usage is TRBJ2-1; the match to TRBD2 covers 14 bases. The J segment lost 4 bases and the V segment lost 5 bases, leaving 25 bases of the junction unmatched. CDR1 is MDHEN, CDR2 SYDVKM, per germline. The CDR3 is made up of 23 amino acids.

The rearrangement joins TRBV2 to TRBJ1-2, with D unresolved. Germline V gene sequence: CDR1 SNHLY, CDR2 FYNNEI. The CDR3 has 15 residues. Trimming shortened V by 6 bases and J by 1 base, and 15 bases separated the two germline ends. This CDR3 reads CASRRGAGNNYGYTF. The CDR3 nucleotides read TGTGCCAGCAGACGGGGAGCGGGTAATAACTATGGCTACACCTTC.

As to this clone: The sample contains more than one DNA sequence encoding this CDR3. This chain connects TRBV7-2 to TRBJ1-1, with TRBD1 as a possible D gene (5 bases). In germline, CDR1 is SGHTA, CDR2 FQGNSA. The CDR3 is 13 residues long. Trimming took 4 bases from V and 4 from J, leaving 10 bases between them. CDR3 in DNA: TGTGCCAGCAGCTCTCAGGGTTCCACTGAAGCTTTCTTT. Protein: CASSSQGSTEAFF.

V is TRBV28 and J is TRBJ2-7, with D tentatively TRBD2 (7 bases). The CDR3 sequence is 14 residues long. The germline gives CDR1 MDHEN, CDR2 SYDVKM. V lost 1 base to trimming and J lost 2 bases, with 9 bases between them. The CDR3 DNA reads as TGTGCCAGCAGTTTATCGCGGGGGCCCTACGAGCAGTACTTC. Amino acid sequence: CASSLSRGPYEQYF.